This record concerns one TCR beta chain sequence. Antigen specificity is unknown. The entry originates in a study of CD8 T cells in Susac syndrome. Overall study context: When their blood was taken, the Susac syndrome patients had either not yet had any therapy, were taking corticosteroids, or were taking intravenous immunoglobulin alone.

Germline assignment: CDR1 LNHDA and CDR2 SQIVND (reference sequence). Trimming cost V 4 bases and J 4 bases; bases outside gene matches: 5. The CDR3 is 15 residues long. Sequencing of TCR beta was carried out in blood CD8+ and CD4+ T cells. The authors reverse transcribed roughly 0.5 to 1 ug RNA with random hexamers. An immunoSEQ multiplex PCR amplified TCR beta CDR3 over 54 Vbeta and 13 Jbeta. From the immunoSEQ multiplex PCR reads, TCRdb called clonotypes with MiXCR, one entry per CDR3 protein. The sample contains around 95,000 distinct CDR3 sequences, about 95% of which appear only once. Study-wide findings and caveats: Susac-specific public clones were found in both the total CD8+ and the CD8+ TEMRA repertoires, with over 15 in the former and about five in the latter.

The V and J genes are TRBV19 and TRBJ2-1; 9 bases agree with TRBD1. The sequence came from a human donor with Susac syndrome. The material sequenced was CD8+ T cells from PBMCs. The CDR3 bases are TGTGCCAGTAGTACCCCCGGGACAGGGTACAATGAGCAGTTCTTC. The encoded protein is CASSTPGTGYNEQFF.